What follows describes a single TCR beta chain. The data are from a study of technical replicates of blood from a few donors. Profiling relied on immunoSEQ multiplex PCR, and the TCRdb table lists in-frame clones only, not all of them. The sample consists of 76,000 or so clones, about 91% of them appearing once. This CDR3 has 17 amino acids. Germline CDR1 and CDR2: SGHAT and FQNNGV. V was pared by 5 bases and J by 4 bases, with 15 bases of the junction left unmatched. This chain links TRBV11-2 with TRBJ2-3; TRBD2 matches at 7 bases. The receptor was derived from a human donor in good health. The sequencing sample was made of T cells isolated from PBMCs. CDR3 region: CASSLDGRIAVSDTQYF. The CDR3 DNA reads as TGTGCCAGCAGCCTCGACGGGAGGATCGCAGTGTCAGATACGCAGTATTTT.